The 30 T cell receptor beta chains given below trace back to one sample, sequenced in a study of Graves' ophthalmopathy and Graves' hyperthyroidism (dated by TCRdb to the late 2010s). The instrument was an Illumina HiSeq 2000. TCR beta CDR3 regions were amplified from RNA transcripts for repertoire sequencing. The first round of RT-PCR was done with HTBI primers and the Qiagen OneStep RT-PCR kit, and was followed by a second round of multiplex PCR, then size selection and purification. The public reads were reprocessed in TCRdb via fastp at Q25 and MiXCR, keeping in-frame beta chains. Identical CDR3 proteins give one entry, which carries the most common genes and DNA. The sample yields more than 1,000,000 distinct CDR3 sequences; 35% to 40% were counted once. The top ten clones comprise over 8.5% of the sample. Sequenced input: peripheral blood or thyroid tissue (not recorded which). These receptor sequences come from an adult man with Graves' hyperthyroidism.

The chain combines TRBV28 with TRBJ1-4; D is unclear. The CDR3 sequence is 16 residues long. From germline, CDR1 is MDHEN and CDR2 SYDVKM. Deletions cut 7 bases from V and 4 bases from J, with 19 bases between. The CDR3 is CASTIAGSPNNEKLFF. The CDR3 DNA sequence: TGTGCCAGCACCATTGCCGGGAGCCCTAATAATGAAAAACTGTTTTTT.

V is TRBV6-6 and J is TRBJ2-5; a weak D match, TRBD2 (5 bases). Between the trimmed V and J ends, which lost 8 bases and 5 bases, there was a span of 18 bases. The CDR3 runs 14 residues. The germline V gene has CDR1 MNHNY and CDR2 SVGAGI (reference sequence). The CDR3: CASGIPGEQETQYF. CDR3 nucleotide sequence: TGTGCCAGCGGCATCCCTGGGGAGCAGGAGACCCAGTACTTC.

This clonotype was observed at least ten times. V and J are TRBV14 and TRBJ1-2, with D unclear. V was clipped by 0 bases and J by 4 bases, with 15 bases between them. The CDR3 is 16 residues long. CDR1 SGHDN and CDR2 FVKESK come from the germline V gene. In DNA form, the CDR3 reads TGTGCCAGCAGCCAAGAGCCGGTTGCAGGCTTCTATGGCTACACCTTC. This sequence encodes CASSQEPVAGFYGYTF.

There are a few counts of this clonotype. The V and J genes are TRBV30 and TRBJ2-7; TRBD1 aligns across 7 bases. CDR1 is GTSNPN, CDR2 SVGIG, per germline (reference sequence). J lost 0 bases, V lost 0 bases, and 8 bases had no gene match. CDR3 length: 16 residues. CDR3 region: CAWSVQGTVNSYEQYF. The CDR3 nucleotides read TGTGCCTGGAGTGTACAAGGGACAGTTAACTCCTACGAGCAGTACTTC.

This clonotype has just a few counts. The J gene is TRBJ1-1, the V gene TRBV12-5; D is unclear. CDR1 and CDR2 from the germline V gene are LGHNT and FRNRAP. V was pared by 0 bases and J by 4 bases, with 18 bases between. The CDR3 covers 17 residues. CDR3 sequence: CASGLVLGLGEGTEAFF. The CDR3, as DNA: TGTGCTAGTGGTTTGGTCCTAGGTTTGGGCGAGGGCACTGAAGCTTTCTTT.

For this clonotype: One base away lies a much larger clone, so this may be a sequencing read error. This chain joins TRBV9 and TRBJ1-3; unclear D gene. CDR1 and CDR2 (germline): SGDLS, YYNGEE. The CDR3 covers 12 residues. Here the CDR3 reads CASSVSGNTTYF. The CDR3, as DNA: TGTGCCAGCAGCGTCTCTGGAAACACCACATATTTT.

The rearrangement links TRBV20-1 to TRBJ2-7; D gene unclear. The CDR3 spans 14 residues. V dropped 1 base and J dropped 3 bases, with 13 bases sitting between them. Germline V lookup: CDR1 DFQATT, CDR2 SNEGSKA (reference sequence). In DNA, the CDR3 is TGCAGTGCTAGAGCACCTACACTCTTCTACGAGCAGTACTTC. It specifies CSARAPTLFYEQYF.

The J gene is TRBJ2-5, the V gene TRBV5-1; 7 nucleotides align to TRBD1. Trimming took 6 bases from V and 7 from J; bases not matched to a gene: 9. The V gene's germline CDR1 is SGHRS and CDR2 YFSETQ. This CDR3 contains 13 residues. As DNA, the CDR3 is TGCGCCAGCACCACAGGGGTTGGGGCGACCCAGTACTTC. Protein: CASTTGVGATQYF.

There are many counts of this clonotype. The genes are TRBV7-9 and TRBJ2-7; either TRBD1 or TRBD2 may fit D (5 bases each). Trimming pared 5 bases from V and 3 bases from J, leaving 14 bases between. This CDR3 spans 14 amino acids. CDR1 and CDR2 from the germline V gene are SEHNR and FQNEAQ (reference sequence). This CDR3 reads CASSPRDGGYEQYF. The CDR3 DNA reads TGTGCCAGCAGCCCCAGGGACGGCGGCTACGAGCAGTACTTC.

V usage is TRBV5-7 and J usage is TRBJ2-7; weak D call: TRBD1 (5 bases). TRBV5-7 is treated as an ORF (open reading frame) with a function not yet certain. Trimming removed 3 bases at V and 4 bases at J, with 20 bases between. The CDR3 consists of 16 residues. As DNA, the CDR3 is TGTGCCAGCAGCTCCAGGACACATAGGTCGGTTTACGAGCAGTACTTC. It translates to CASSSRTHRSVYEQYF.

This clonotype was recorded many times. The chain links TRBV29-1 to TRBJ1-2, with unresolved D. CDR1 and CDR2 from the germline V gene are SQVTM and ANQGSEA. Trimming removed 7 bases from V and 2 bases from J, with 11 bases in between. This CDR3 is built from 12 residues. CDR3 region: CSAQDGNYGYTF. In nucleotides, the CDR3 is TGCAGCGCCCAGGACGGAAACTATGGCTACACCTTC.

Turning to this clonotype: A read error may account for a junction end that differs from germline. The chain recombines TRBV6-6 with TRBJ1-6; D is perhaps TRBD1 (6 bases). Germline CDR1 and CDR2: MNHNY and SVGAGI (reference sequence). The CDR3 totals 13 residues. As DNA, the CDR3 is TGTGCCGGCAGCACAGGGTCCGGGACAACCCTCCACTTT. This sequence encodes CAGSTGSGTTLHF.

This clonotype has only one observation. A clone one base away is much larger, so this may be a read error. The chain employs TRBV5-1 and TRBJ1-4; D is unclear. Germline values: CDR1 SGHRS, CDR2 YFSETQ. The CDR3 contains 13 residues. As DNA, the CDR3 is TGTGCCAGCAGCTTGGGTGACCCTGAAAAACTGTTTTTT. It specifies CASSLGDPEKLFF. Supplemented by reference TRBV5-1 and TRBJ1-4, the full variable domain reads KAGVTQTPRYLIKTRGQQVTLSCSPISGHRSVSWYQQTPGQGLQFLFEYFSETQRNKGNFPGRFSGRQFSNSRSEMNVSTLELGDSALYLCASSLGDPEKLFFGSGTQLSVL.

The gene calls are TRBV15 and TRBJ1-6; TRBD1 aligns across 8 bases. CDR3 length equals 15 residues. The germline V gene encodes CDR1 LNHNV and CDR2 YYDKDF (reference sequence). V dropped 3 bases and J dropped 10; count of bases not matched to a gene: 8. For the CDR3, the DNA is TGTGCCACCAGCAGCAGAGGACAGGGCGCCTCACCCCTCCACTTT. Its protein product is CATSSRGQGASPLHF.

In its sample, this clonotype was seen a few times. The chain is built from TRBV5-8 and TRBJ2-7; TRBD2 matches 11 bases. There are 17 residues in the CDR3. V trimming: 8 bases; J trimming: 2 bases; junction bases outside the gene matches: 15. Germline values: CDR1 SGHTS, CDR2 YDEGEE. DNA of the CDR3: TGTGCCAGTATACTAGCGACCACTAGCGGGGGCACCTACGAGCAGTACTTC. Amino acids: CASILATTSGGTYEQYF.

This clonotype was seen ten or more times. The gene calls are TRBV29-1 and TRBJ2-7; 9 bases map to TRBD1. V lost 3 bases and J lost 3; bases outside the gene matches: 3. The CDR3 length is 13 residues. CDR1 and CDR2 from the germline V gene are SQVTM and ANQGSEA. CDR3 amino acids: CSVEGQGIYEQYF. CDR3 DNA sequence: TGCAGCGTTGAGGGACAGGGTATCTACGAGCAGTACTTC.

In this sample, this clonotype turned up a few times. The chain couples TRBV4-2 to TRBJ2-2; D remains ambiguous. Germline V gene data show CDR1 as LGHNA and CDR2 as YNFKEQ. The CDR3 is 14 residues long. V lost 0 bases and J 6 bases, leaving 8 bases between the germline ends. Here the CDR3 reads CASSQDGESGELFF. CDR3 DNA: TGTGCCAGCAGCCAAGATGGAGAATCCGGGGAGCTGTTTTTT.

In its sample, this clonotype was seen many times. The CDR3 DNA follows: TGTGCCAGCAGCTCCCGACGACAGAGCGAAGGTCCCTACGAGCAGTACTTC. The encoded protein is CASSSRRQSEGPYEQYF. The rearrangement joins TRBV7-8 to TRBJ2-7; D is possibly TRBD1 (5 bases). The V and J ends lost 4 bases and 2 bases respectively, with 21 bases between them. This CDR3 comprises 17 residues. Germline CDR1 and CDR2: SGHVS and FQNEAQ.

This CDR3 reads CASSLRGQGISPLHF. CDR3 in DNA: TGTGCCAGCAGTTTAAGGGGACAGGGTATCTCACCCCTCCACTTT. V usage is TRBV12-3 or TRBV12-4 and J usage is TRBJ1-6, with TRBD1 matching over 9 bases. V lost 2 bases and J lost 10; bases outside the gene matches: 6. The CDR3 has 15 residues.

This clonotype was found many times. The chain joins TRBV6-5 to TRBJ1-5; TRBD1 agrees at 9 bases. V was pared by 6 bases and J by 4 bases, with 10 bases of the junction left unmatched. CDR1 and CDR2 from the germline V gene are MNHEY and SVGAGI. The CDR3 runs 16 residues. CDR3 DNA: TGTGCCAGCAGACGTGACGCTGGACAGGGGAATCAGCCCCAGCATTTT. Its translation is CASRRDAGQGNQPQHF.

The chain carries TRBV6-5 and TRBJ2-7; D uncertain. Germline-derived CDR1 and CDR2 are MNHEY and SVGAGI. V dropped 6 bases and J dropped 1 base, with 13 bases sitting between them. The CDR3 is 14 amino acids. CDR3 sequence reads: CASRKGSQSYEQYF. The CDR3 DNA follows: TGTGCCAGCAGGAAGGGTTCTCAGTCCTACGAGCAGTACTTC.

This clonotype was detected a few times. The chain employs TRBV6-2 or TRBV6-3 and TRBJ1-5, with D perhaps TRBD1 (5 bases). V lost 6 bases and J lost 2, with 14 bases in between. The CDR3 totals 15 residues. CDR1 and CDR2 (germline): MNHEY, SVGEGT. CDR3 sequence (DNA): TGTGCCAGCAGATCCCTAAGACAGCGCAATCAGCCCCAGCATTTT. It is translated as CASRSLRQRNQPQHF.

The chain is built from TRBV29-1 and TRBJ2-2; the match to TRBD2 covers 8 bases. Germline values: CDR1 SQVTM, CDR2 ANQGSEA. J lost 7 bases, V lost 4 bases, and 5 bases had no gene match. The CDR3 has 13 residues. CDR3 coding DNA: TGCAGCGTTGTAGCGGGGTCCTACGGGGAGCTGTTTTTT. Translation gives CSVVAGSYGELFF.

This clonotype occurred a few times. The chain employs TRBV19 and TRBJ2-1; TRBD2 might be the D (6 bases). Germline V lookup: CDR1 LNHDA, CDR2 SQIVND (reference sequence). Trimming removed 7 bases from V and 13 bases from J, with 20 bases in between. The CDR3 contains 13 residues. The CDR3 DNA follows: TGTGCCAGTAAGGCGAGCAGCTTGGGGGGACAGTTCTTC. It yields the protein CASKASSLGGQFF.

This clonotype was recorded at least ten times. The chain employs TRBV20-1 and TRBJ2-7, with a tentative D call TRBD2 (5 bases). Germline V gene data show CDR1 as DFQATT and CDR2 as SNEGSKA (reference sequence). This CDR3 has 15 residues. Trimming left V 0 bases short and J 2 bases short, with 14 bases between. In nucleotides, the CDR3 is TGCAGTGCTAGAGATCGCCTAGCCTCGGCCTACGAGCAGTACTTC. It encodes CSARDRLASAYEQYF.

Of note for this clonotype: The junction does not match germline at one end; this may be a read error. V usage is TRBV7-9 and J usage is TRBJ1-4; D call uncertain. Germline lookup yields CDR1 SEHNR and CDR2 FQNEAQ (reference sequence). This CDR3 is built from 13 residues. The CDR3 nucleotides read TGTGCCAACAGCCGGACGTCAAATGAAAAACTGTTTTTT. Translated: CANSRTSNEKLFF.

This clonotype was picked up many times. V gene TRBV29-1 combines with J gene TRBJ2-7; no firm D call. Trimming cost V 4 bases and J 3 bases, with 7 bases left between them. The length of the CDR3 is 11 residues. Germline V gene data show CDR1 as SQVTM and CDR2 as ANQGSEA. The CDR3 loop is CSVVTSYEQYF. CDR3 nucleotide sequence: TGCAGCGTTGTAACGAGCTACGAGCAGTACTTC.

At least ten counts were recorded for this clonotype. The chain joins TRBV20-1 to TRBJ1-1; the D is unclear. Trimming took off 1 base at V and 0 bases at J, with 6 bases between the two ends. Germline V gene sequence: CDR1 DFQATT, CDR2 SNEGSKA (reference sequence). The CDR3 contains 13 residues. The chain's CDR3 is CSARGPLNTEAFF. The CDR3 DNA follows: TGCAGTGCTAGAGGGCCTTTGAACACTGAAGCTTTCTTT.

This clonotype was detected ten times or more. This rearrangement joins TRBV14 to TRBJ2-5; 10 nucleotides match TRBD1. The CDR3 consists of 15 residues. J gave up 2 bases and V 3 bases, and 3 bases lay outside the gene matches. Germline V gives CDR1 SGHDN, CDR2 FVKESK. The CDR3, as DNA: TGTGCCAGCAGCCAGATGGACAGGGGGCAAGAGACCCAGTACTTC. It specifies CASSQMDRGQETQYF.

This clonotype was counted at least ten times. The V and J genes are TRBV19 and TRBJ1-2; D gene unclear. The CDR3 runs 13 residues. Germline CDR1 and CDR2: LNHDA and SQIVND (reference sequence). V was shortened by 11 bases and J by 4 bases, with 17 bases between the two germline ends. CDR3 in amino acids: CAGTSGKAYGYTF. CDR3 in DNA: TGTGCCGGTACCTCGGGGAAGGCCTATGGCTACACCTTC.